Listed below are T cell receptor beta chains from one sample, sequenced in a study of blood T cell repertoires in COVID-19. Assay: immunoSEQ multiplex PCR; the TCRdb copy retains only in-frame clones and omits some. This table has under 300,000 clones, around 90% appearing once. The sequenced sample consisted of PBMCs or T cells enriched from blood (not recorded which). These receptors all come from a human donor in a cohort exposed to, infected with or recovered from COVID-19 (not recorded which). The donor label of this sample is uncertain. The CDR3 runs from the conserved cysteine through the conserved F or W. A D gene is named only where the DNA matches it firmly. Clone size is shown for a subset of rows, as once, few, many or a class of expanded clone.

d_gene	abundance	j_gene	v_gene	CDR3aa	CDR3nt
NA	NA	TRBJ1-5	TRBV4-3	CASSQDSNRYQPQHF	TGCGCCAGCAGCCAAGATTCAAACAGGTATCAGCCCCAGCATTTT
NA	NA	TRBJ1-2	TRBV2	CASRTPTLQVSNYGYTF	TGTGCCAGCAGGACACCTACTCTACAGGTTTCTAACTATGGCTACACCTTC
TRBD1	NA	TRBJ1-5	TRBV27	CASKSGQGRNQPQHF	TGTGCCAGCAAGTCCGGACAGGGGAGAAATCAGCCCCAGCATTTT
TRBD1	NA	TRBJ2-7	TRBV7-2	CASSLGALLRDRAYEQYF	TGTGCCAGCAGCTTAGGAGCCCTCCTCCGGGACAGGGCCTACGAGCAGTACTTC
NA	NA	TRBJ2-7	TRBV6-1	CASSESTPEQYF	TGTGCCAGCAGTGAATCCACACCCGAGCAGTACTTC
NA	NA	TRBJ1-1	TRBV5-1	CASSPTPEGDTEAFF	TGCGCCAGCAGCCCGACCCCCGAGGGGGACACTGAAGCTTTCTTT
TRBD2	NA	TRBJ2-1	TRBV2	CASGEGSYNEQFF	TGTGCCAGCGGGGAGGGTTCCTACAATGAGCAGTTCTTC
TRBD2	NA	TRBJ2-2	TRBV7-3	CASSLMASGGIGELFF	TGTGCCAGCAGCTTAATGGCTAGCGGGGGAATCGGGGAGCTGTTTTTT
TRBD2	NA	TRBJ2-1	TRBV29-1	CSVGSGTRVLNEQFF	TGCAGCGTTGGGTCCGGGACTAGAGTTTTAAATGAGCAGTTCTTC
NA	NA	TRBJ1-1	TRBV11-2	CASSVTGKIKNTEAFF	TGTGCCAGCAGCGTAACAGGGAAGATTAAGAACACTGAAGCTTTCTTT
TRBD1	NA	TRBJ2-3	TRBV27	CASSLKGDRGLDTQYF	TGTGCCAGCAGTTTAAAAGGGGACAGGGGCCTAGATACGCAGTATTTT
TRBD1	NA	TRBJ1-3	TRBV18	CASSPPGRGLAGNTIYF	TGTGCCAGCTCACCACCGGGCAGGGGGCTTGCTGGAAACACCATATATTTT
NA	NA	TRBJ1-2	TRBV12-5	CASGPPSNRASEANYGYTF	TGTGCTAGTGGCCCCCCTTCGAACAGGGCTTCGGAAGCTAACTATGGCTACACCTTC
NA	NA	TRBJ2-2	TRBV9	CASRGGNTGELFF	TGTGCCAGCAGGGGAGGAAACACCGGGGAGCTGTTTTTT
TRBD1	NA	TRBJ2-5	TRBV7-6	CASRGQGETQYF	TGTGCCAGCAGGGGACAGGGCGAGACCCAGTACTTC
NA	NA	TRBJ2-1	TRBV7-3	CASSLNGRGYNEQFF	TGTGCCAGCAGCTTAAATGGGCGGGGCTACAATGAGCAGTTCTTC
NA	NA	TRBJ2-7	TRBV19	CASSIDGGWGEQYF	TGTGCCAGTAGTATAGATGGAGGGTGGGGCGAGCAGTACTTC
TRBD1	NA	TRBJ2-1	TRBV4-2	CASSHSGQGTDEQFF	TGTGCCAGCAGCCATTCGGGACAGGGTACGGATGAGCAGTTCTTC
TRBD2	NA	TRBJ2-1	TRBV5-4	CASSLVLAGGPDEQFF	TGTGCCAGCAGCTTGGTTCTAGCGGGGGGGCCGGATGAGCAGTTCTTC
NA	NA	TRBJ1-3	TRBV7-8	CASSLGPLGGSSGNTIYF	TGTGCCAGCAGCTTAGGCCCTTTGGGGGGTAGCTCTGGAAACACCATATATTTT
NA	NA	TRBJ2-7	TRBV30	CAWSRQYEQYF	TGTGCCTGGAGCCGACAGTACGAGCAGTACTTC
NA	NA	TRBJ2-5	TRBV7-2	CASSLQPESPQYF	TGTGCCAGCAGCTTACAACCCGAGTCGCCCCAGTACTTC
TRBD1	NA	TRBJ1-5	TRBV6-2/TRBV6-3	CASSYRGQALSPQHF	TGTGCCAGCAGTTACCGAGGACAGGCACTTTCGCCCCAGCATTTT
NA	NA	TRBJ1-2	TRBV3-1/TRBV3-2	CASSQGTGPGFF	TGTGCCAGCAGCCAAGGCACAGGGCCGGGGTTCTTC
NA	NA	TRBJ2-5	TRBV21-1	CASSKFAVTGRFQETQYF	TGTGCCAGCAGCAAATTTGCGGTAACAGGGCGATTCCAAGAGACCCAGTACTTC
TRBD1	once	TRBJ2-7	TRBV5-1	CASSLQGASYEQYF	TGCGCCAGCAGCTTACAGGGGGCGTCCTACGAGCAGTACTTC
TRBD1	NA	TRBJ1-4	TRBV7-6	CASSFTGVGEKLFF	TGTGCCAGCAGCTTCACAGGGGTAGGAGAAAAACTGTTTTTT
TRBD1	NA	TRBJ1-2	TRBV15	CATSVDRGYGYTF	TGTGCCACCAGCGTTGACAGGGGATATGGCTACACCTTC
NA	NA	TRBJ1-2	TRBV7-9	CASSPALLSVHSGYTF	TGTGCCAGCAGCCCCGCCCTTCTTTCAGTTCATTCTGGCTACACCTTC
TRBD1	NA	TRBJ1-2	TRBV24-1	CATSDRDREGYYGYTF	TGTGCCACCAGTGATCGGGACAGGGAAGGGTACTATGGCTACACCTTC
NA	NA	TRBJ1-1	TRBV27	CASSLSSQAEAFF	TGTGCCAGCAGTTTATCGTCACAGGCTGAAGCTTTCTTT
NA	NA	TRBJ2-5	TRBV27	CASRRDSDYKETQYF	TGTGCCAGCAGGCGGGACAGTGACTACAAAGAGACCCAGTACTTC
NA	NA	TRBJ1-2	TRBV21-1	CASSKGPNSYYGYTF	TGTGCCAGCAGCAAAGGCCCGAACTCATACTATGGCTACACCTTC
TRBD1	NA	TRBJ2-7	TRBV5-8	CASSPWGIGTADEQYF	TGTGCCAGCAGCCCTTGGGGTATCGGGACAGCAGACGAGCAGTACTTC
TRBD1	NA	TRBJ1-1	TRBV20-1	CSASAGGETEAFF	TGCAGTGCTAGTGCAGGGGGTGAGACTGAAGCTTTCTTT
TRBD2	NA	TRBJ2-1	TRBV7-8	CASSLARGGAKYYNEQFF	TGTGCCAGCAGCTTAGCGCGCGGGGGGGCGAAATACTACAATGAGCAGTTCTTC
NA	NA	TRBJ2-3	TRBV7-6	CASSPIRGTDTDTQYF	TGTGCCAGCAGCCCCATTAGGGGGACCGACACAGATACGCAGTATTTT
TRBD1	NA	TRBJ1-2	TRBV19	CASNFGTGGLVSDGYTF	TGTGCCAGTAATTTCGGGACAGGGGGCCTGGTTTCGGATGGCTACACCTTC
NA	few	TRBJ1-3	TRBV30	CAWTNRRGPSGNTIYF	TGTGCCTGGACGAATCGCAGGGGCCCCTCTGGAAACACCATATATTTT
TRBD1	NA	TRBJ1-6	TRBV30	CAWRGTANSPLHF	TGTGCCTGGAGAGGGACAGCGAATTCACCCCTCCACTTT
NA	NA	TRBJ2-5	TRBV4-1	CASSLTGPWETQYF	TGCGCCAGCAGCCTCACAGGTCCGTGGGAGACCCAGTACTTC
NA	NA	TRBJ2-3	TRBV13	CASSLRGTDTQYF	TGTGCCAGCAGCTTGCGGGGCACAGATACGCAGTATTTT
NA	NA	TRBJ2-1	TRBV7-8	CASSLRGNEQFF	TGTGCCAGCAGCTTAAGAGGGAATGAGCAGTTCTTC
TRBD1	NA	TRBJ2-2	TRBV19	CASSTGGVGTGELFF	TGTGCCAGTAGCACAGGGGGCGTGGGCACCGGGGAGCTGTTTTTT
TRBD2	NA	TRBJ2-1	TRBV4-1	CASSPGPAGGWNEQFF	TGCGCCAGCAGCCCGGGACCGGCGGGGGGGTGGAATGAGCAGTTCTTC
NA	NA	TRBJ1-5	TRBV28	CASSGGGVEQPQHF	TGTGCCAGCAGTGGAGGGGGGGTAGAGCAGCCCCAGCATTTT
NA	NA	TRBJ1-4	TRBV4-1	CASSTSSRTNEKLFF	TGCGCCAGCAGCACTAGCAGTCGAACTAATGAAAAACTGTTTTTT
TRBD1	once	TRBJ2-7	TRBV4-2	CASSQGTGEQYF	TGTGCCAGCAGCCAAGGGACAGGCGAGCAGTACTTC
NA	NA	TRBJ1-2	TRBV7-9	CASSLRDSRPLGYGYTF	TGTGCCAGCAGCTTACGGGACTCGCGTCCCTTGGGCTATGGCTACACCTTC
TRBD2	once	TRBJ2-1	TRBV4-1	CASSLHAGLGDNEQFF	TGCGCCAGCAGCCTACATGCGGGACTAGGTGACAATGAGCAGTTCTTC
NA	NA	TRBJ1-5	TRBV27	CASSFGGVNQPQHF	TGTGCCAGCAGTTTTGGAGGGGTCAATCAGCCCCAGCATTTT
NA	once	TRBJ1-2	TRBV24-1	CATRSTNYGYTF	TGTGCCACCAGAAGCACTAACTATGGCTACACCTTC
TRBD1	NA	TRBJ1-3	TRBV2	CARGTGGENTIYF	TGTGCCAGGGGGACAGGGGGCGAAAACACCATATATTTT
TRBD1	NA	TRBJ2-1	TRBV2	CASSDRDRVGGNEQFF	TGTGCCAGCAGTGACCGGGACAGGGTTGGAGGAAATGAGCAGTTCTTC
TRBD1	NA	TRBJ1-2	TRBV2	CASTGDDNYGYTF	TGTGCCAGTACAGGGGACGATAACTATGGCTACACCTTC